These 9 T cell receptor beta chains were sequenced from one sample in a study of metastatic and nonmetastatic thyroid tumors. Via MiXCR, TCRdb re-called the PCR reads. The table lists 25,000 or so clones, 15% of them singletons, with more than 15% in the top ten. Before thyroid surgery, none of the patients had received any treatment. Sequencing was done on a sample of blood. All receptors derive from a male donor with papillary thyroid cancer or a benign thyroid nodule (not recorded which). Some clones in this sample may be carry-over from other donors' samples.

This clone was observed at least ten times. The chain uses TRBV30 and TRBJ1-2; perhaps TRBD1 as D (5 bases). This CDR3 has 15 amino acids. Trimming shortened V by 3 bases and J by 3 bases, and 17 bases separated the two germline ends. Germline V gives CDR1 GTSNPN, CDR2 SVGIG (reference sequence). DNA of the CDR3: TGTGCCTGGAGGACAATGGGGGGTAACGACTATGGCTACACCTTC. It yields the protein CAWRTMGGNDYGYTF.

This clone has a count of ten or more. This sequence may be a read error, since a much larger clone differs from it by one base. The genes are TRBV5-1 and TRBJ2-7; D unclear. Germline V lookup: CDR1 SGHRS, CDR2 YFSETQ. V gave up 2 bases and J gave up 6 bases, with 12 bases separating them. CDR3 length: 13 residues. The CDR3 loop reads CASSFARVSEQYF. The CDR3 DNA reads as TGCGCCAGCAGCTTTGCAAGGGTGAGCGAGCAGTACTTC.

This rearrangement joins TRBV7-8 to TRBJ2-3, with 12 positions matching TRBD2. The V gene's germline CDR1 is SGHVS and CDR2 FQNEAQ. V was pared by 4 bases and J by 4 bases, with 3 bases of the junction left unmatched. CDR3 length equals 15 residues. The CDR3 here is CASSSTSGGADTQYF. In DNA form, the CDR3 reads TGTGCCAGCAGCTCGACTAGCGGGGGTGCAGATACGCAGTATTTT.

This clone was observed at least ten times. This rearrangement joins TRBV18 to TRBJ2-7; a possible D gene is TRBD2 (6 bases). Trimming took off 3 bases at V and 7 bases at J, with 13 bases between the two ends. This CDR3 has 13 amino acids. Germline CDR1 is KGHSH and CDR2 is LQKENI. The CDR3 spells CASSPDLGREQYF. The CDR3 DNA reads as TGTGCCAGCTCACCGGACCTTGGGAGGGAGCAGTACTTC.

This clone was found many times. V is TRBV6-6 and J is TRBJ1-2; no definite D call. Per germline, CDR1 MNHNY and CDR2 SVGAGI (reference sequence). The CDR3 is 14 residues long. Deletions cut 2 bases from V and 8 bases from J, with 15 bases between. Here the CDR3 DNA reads TGTGCCAGCAGTTACAACTCGCCTGGGTGGGGCTACACCTTC. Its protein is CASSYNSPGWGYTF.

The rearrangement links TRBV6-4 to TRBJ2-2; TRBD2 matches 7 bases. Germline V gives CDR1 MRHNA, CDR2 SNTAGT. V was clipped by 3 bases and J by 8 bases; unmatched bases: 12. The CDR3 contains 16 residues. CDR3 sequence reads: CASSESTGLTGGELFF. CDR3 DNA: TGTGCCAGCAGTGAATCGACGGGACTAACGGGAGGGGAGCTGTTTTTT.

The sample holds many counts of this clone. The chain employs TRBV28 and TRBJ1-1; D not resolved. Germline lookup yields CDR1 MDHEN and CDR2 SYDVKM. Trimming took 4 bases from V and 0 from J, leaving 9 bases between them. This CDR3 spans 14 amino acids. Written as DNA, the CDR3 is TGTGCCAGCAGTTCCGATTCAATGAACACTGAAGCTTTCTTT. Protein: CASSSDSMNTEAFF.

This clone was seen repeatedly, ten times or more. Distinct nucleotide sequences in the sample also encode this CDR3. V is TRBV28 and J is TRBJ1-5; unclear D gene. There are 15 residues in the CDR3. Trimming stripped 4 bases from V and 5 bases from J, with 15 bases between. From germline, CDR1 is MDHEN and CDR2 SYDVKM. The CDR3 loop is CASSSYGRGDQPQHF. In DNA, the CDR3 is TGTGCCAGCAGTTCTTATGGCCGCGGAGATCAGCCCCAGCATTTT.

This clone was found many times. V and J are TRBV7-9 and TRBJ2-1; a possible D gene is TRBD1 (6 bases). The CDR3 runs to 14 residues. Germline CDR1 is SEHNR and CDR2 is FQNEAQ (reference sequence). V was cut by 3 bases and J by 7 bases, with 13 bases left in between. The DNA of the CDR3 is TGTGCCAGCAGCTTGACAGGTAATTGGAATGAGCAGTTCTTC. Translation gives CASSLTGNWNEQFF.